The 24 T cell receptor beta chains below were found in one sample sequenced in a study of blood T cells in healthy people across ages. A J-beta primer mix and a sample-barcoded 5' primer were used in a second PCR of about 7 to 12 cycles. TCRdb ran MiXCR on the 5' RACE reads and lists one entry per CDR3 protein. Of 1.2 million to 1.5 million distinct CDR3 sequences detected, roughly 40% appear once; the ten largest clones hold roughly 7.9%. The material sequenced was blood. These receptors came from a woman under 30 in good health.

V gene TRBV6-1 combines with J gene TRBJ2-3; D not resolved. Trimming took off 6 bases at V and 3 bases at J, with 16 bases between the two ends. This CDR3 has 15 amino acids. Germline V CDR1 and CDR2: MNHNS, SASEGT. The CDR3 sequence: CASRPRPEQTDTQYF. CDR3 bases: TGTGCCAGCAGGCCTAGGCCGGAACAAACAGATACGCAGTATTTT.

The chain uses TRBV30 and TRBJ2-3, with D unclear. This CDR3 contains 15 residues. Germline V gene sequence: CDR1 GTSNPN, CDR2 SVGIG (reference sequence). V was pared by 0 bases and J by 4 bases, with 14 bases between. The CDR3 spells CAWSVQYSGADTQYF. The DNA for the CDR3 is TGTGCCTGGAGTGTACAATATTCGGGTGCAGATACGCAGTATTTT.

The J gene is TRBJ1-2, the V gene TRBV20-1; D remains ambiguous. Per germline, CDR1 DFQATT and CDR2 SNEGSKA (reference sequence). V was pared by 4 bases and J by 2 bases, with 5 bases between. The CDR3 extends over 11 amino acids. The CDR3 DNA follows: TGCAGTGCTAACGGGAACTATGGCTACACCTTC. Protein product: CSANGNYGYTF.

V and J are TRBV6-5 and TRBJ2-5; 7 bases match TRBD1. The CDR3 length is 16 residues. V lost 0 bases to trimming and J lost 11 bases; unmatched junction nucleotides: 15. Per the germline V gene, CDR1 is MNHEY and CDR2 is SVGAGI. The CDR3 sequence is CASSYSTGTAYNEQYF. CDR3 sequence (DNA): TGTGCCAGCAGTTACTCCACCGGGACAGCGTATAATGAGCAGTACTTC.

This chain uses TRBV7-6 with TRBJ2-7; D may match TRBD1 or TRBD2 (7 bases each). Germline loops: CDR1 SGHVS, CDR2 FNYEAQ. V was pared by 5 bases and J by 6 bases, with 14 bases between. The CDR3 covers 13 residues. CDR3: CASSDDREGEQYF. The CDR3 DNA is TGTGCCAGCAGCGACGACAGGGAGGGCGAGCAGTACTTC. Supplemented by reference TRBV7-6 and TRBJ2-7, the full variable domain reads GAGVSQSPRYKVTKRGQDVALRCDPISGHVSLYWYRQALGQGPEFLTYFNYEAQQDKSGLPNDRFSAERPEGSISTLTIQRTEQRDSAMYRCASSDDREGEQYFGPGTRLTVT.

The rearrangement joins TRBV4-1 to TRBJ2-2; TRBD2 matches at 9 bases. CDR1 and CDR2 from the germline V gene are MGHRA and YSYEKL. The CDR3 contains 17 residues. The junction had 12 bases not matched to a gene; V was cut back by 4 bases and J by 6 bases. CDR3 nucleotides: TGCGCCAGCAGCCGATCCTTGGCGGGAGGGCCCCCCGGGGAGCTGTTTTTT. This encodes CASSRSLAGGPPGELFF.

This clonotype appeared a few times. The V gene is TRBV28, the J gene TRBJ2-1, with TRBD2 as a possible D gene (6 bases). The CDR3 sequence is 15 residues long. Germline V gene data show CDR1 as MDHEN and CDR2 as SYDVKM. The V end was cut by 2 bases, the J end by 2 bases, with 10 bases between. The CDR3 sequence: CASSLTGATYNEQFF. In DNA, the CDR3 is TGTGCCAGCAGTTTAACGGGAGCAACCTACAATGAGCAGTTCTTC.

CDR3 sequence reads: CASSPGQGPGDTQYF. In DNA, the CDR3 is TGTGCCAGCAGCCCGGGGCAGGGGCCCGGAGATACGCAGTATTTT. This rearrangement joins TRBV2 to TRBJ2-3; TRBD1 might be the D (6 bases). CDR1 and CDR2 (germline): SNHLY, FYNNEI. Trimming took off 6 bases at V and 5 bases at J, with 18 bases between the two ends. The CDR3 sequence is 15 residues long.

The chain employs TRBV3-1 and TRBJ1-1; D unresolved. The CDR3 contains 14 residues. Between the trimmed V and J ends, which lost 4 bases and 0 bases, there was a span of 9 bases. The germline V gene encodes CDR1 LGHDT and CDR2 YNNKEL (reference sequence). In DNA form, the CDR3 reads TGTGCCAGCAGCCCAACGACATTGAACACTGAAGCTTTCTTT. This encodes CASSPTTLNTEAFF.

This clonotype was seen a few times. The chain has TRBV27 and TRBJ2-1; D unresolved. CDR1 is MNHEY, CDR2 SMNVEV, per germline (reference sequence). The CDR3 has 14 amino acids. Trimming removed 1 base at V and 8 bases at J, with 12 bases between. The CDR3 sequence: CASSLLTPVDEQFF. In DNA form, the CDR3 reads TGTGCCAGCAGTTTATTAACCCCCGTCGATGAGCAGTTCTTC.

This rearrangement joins TRBV12-3 or TRBV12-4 to TRBJ2-1, with no clear D. Between the trimmed V and J ends, which lost 1 base and 5 bases, there was a span of 12 bases. The CDR3 is 15 amino acids. CDR3 nucleotide sequence: TGTGCCAGCAGTTTAGGGGCCACTGAGAACAATGAGCAGTTCTTC. Encoded protein: CASSLGATENNEQFF.

This chain uses TRBV5-1 with TRBJ2-3; 14 bases match TRBD2. Losses at the gene ends were 4 bases for V and 8 bases for J; bases not matched to a gene: 12. The V gene's germline CDR1 is SGHRS and CDR2 YFSETQ. The CDR3 is 17 amino acids. Here the CDR3 DNA reads TGCGCCAGCAGCCCAATCGATGGGACTAGCGGGAGAACTACGCAGTATTTT. It yields the protein CASSPIDGTSGRTTQYF.

This clonotype turned up a few times. The chain combines TRBV5-1 with TRBJ1-4; D remains ambiguous. Germline V gene sequence: CDR1 SGHRS, CDR2 YFSETQ. Trimming stripped 5 bases from V and 3 bases from J, with 14 bases between. The CDR3 consists of 15 residues. The CDR3 here is CASRLPSQPNEKLFF. Here the CDR3 DNA reads TGCGCCAGCAGACTTCCGTCCCAGCCTAATGAAAAACTGTTTTTT.

This clonotype was recorded a few times. The chain uses TRBV6-5 and TRBJ1-5; no definite D call. The CDR3 loop spans 12 amino acids. The germline gives CDR1 MNHEY, CDR2 SVGAGI. V was cut by 7 bases and J by 4 bases, with 8 bases left in between. Written as DNA, the CDR3 is TGTGCCAGCACGTCGGGTAATCAGCCCCAGCATTTT. Amino acids: CASTSGNQPQHF.

This clonotype was found many times. The V call is TRBV28, the J call TRBJ2-3; 7 bases fit TRBD2. The CDR3 has 12 amino acids. From germline, CDR1 is MDHEN and CDR2 SYDVKM. The CDR3 nucleotides are TGTGCGCTTGGGAGGGGAACAGATACGCAGTATTTT. It encodes CALGRGTDTQYF.

Points on this clonotype: A much larger clone lies a single base off, so this may be a read error. This sequence joins TRBV6-6 and TRBJ2-7; D perhaps matches TRBD1 (6 bases). The CDR3 is made up of 14 amino acids. The V gene's germline CDR1 is MNHNY and CDR2 SVGAGI (reference sequence). In DNA, the CDR3 is TGTGCCAGCAGTTACTCACAGGGAACCTACGGGCAGTACTTC. This encodes CASSYSQGTYGQYF.

Points on this clonotype: Possible read error: a much larger clone is one base away. This rearrangement joins TRBV3-1 to TRBJ2-3; no reliable D call. There are 14 residues in the CDR3. The V end lost 1 base, the J end lost 6 bases, and 11 bases lay between the germline ends. The V gene's germline CDR1 is LGHDT and CDR2 YNNKEL (reference sequence). In DNA form, the CDR3 reads TGTGCCAGCAGCCAAGCCGCTGCCACCGATACGCAGTATTTT. This translates into CASSQAAATDTQYF.

This clonotype was detected many times. This chain joins TRBV12-3 or TRBV12-4 and TRBJ2-5; D is uncertain. The CDR3 contains 12 residues. The ends were cut back, 3 bases at V and 3 bases at J, with 5 bases in the middle. Written as DNA, the CDR3 is TGTGCCAGCAGTTTCACAGAAGAGACCCAGTACTTC. It codes for CASSFTEETQYF.

J is TRBJ2-2 and V is TRBV4-2; 9 bases line up with TRBD2. The ends lost 0 bases at V and 6 bases at J; junction bases unmatched: 14. Germline CDR1 and CDR2: LGHNA and YNFKEQ. This CDR3 region has 19 residues. The CDR3 spells CASSQEYQLAGFGAGELFF. As DNA, the CDR3 is TGTGCCAGCAGCCAAGAATATCAGCTAGCGGGGTTTGGGGCCGGGGAGCTGTTTTTT.

CDR3 in amino acids: CASTEGVATYEQYF. The CDR3 DNA sequence: TGTGCCAGCACCGAGGGGGTAGCGACCTACGAGCAGTACTTC. V gene TRBV28 combines with J gene TRBJ2-4; possible D gene TRBD1, 6 bases. The J call may be wrong; the DNA end is better matched by TRBJ2-7. CDR3 length: 14 residues. Per germline, CDR1 MDHEN and CDR2 SYDVKM.

Concerning this clonotype: The CDR3 end shows no conserved phenylalanine or tryptophan, and so a read error is likely. The chain has TRBV29-1 and TRBJ2-1; D remains unclear. Germline V gene sequence: CDR1 SQVTM, CDR2 ANQGSEA. The CDR3 is made up of 15 amino acids. Trimming took off 3 bases at V and 0 bases at J, with 12 bases between the two ends. The CDR3 DNA is TGCAGCGTTGATAAGGCGGAGAGCTCCTACAATGAGCAGTTCTCC. Translating gives CSVDKAESSYNEQFS.

The J gene is TRBJ2-1, the V gene TRBV7-8; 14 bases agree with TRBD2. In germline, CDR1 is SGHVS, CDR2 FQNEAQ. Losses at the gene ends were 5 bases for V and 5 bases for J; bases not matched to a gene: 8. The CDR3 sequence is 17 residues long. CDR3 bases: TGTGCCAGCAGCGCACAGGGACTAGCGGGAGCGAACAATGAGCAGTTCTTC. It is translated as CASSAQGLAGANNEQFF.

The sample holds a few counts of this clonotype. The rearrangement uses TRBV3-1 and TRBJ2-7, with D possibly TRBD2 on 6 matching bases. Trimming removed 6 bases from V and 4 bases from J, with 22 bases in between. The germline V gene encodes CDR1 LGHDT and CDR2 YNNKEL (reference sequence). This CDR3 region has 16 residues. CDR3 sequence reads: CASSLIWTTEGYEQYF. The CDR3 DNA reads TGTGCCAGCAGTCTTATTTGGACTACCGAAGGATACGAGCAGTACTTC.

The chain joins TRBV6-6 to TRBJ1-5; D remains unclear. This CDR3 has 17 residues. Germline V gives CDR1 MNHNY, CDR2 SVGAGI (reference sequence). Trimming cost V 4 bases and J 0 bases, with 16 bases left between them. The DNA of the CDR3 is TGTGCCAGCAGTTCTATCCCGGGCAGCTATAGCAATCAGCCCCAGCATTTT. This sequence encodes CASSSIPGSYSNQPQHF.